This T cell receptor beta chain was profiled in a study of cytomegalovirus exposure and HLA in healthy donors. Study information: Samples from HLA-typed donors yielded about 80 million unique TCRs in an early data release.

For this clone: Antigen: not known.

The germline gives CDR1 SGHRS, CDR2 YFSETQ. The CDR3 loop spans 16 amino acids. V was clipped by 2 bases and J by 2 bases, with 17 bases between them. Primers for the PCR totalled 60 Vbeta and 13 Jbeta. Assay: immunoSEQ multiplex PCR; the TCRdb copy retains only in-frame clones and omits some. The sample includes 95,000 to 150,000 clones, over 65% of them seen just once. Whole-study findings and limits: The study found most TCR sequences rare, yet found some public TCRs in many donors. Later work associated roughly 17,000 TCR beta sequences with HLA alleles at 0.05 false discovery rate.

The rearrangement uses TRBV5-1 and TRBJ2-7; possibly TRBD1 for D (6 bases). Sequences were obtained from PBMCs. This receptor was taken from a woman aged 40 to 50 in good health and CMV-seropositive. The DNA of the CDR3 is TGCGCCAGCAGCTTAGGTTCACAGGGAAAGGCCTACGAGCAGTACTTC. Translated, it gives CASSLGSQGKAYEQYF.